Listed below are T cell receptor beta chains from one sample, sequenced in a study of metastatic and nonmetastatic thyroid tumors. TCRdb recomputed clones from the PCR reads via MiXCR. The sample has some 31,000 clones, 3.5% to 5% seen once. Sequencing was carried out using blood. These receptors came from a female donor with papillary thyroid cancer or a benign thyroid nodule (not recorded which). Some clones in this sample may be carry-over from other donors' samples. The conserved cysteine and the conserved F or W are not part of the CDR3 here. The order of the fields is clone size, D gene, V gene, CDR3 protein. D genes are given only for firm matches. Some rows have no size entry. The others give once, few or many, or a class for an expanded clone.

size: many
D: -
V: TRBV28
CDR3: ASSLWVGTQPQH

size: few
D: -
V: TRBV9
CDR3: ASSGGVKTGGPGELF

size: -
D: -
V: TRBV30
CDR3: AWERGISNEKLF

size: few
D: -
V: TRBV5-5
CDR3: ASGPYSSYEQY

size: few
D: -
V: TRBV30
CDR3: AWSVGFGNTIY

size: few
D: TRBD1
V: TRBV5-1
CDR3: ASSLGATGGNSPLH

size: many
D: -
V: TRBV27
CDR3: ASSFLGTSYEQY

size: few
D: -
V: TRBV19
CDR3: AITTSPVYGYT

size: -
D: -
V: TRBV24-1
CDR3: ASFVRTGMLRSPLH

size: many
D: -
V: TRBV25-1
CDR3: ASSEWGGGARGGYT

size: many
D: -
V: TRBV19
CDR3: ASRPPVTGELF

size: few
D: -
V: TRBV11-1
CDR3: ASSLGRLPHEQY

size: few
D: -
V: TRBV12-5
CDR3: ARGLVRGISNQPQQ

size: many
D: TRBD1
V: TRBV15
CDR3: ATSGRTGGADTQY

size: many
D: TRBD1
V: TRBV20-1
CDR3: SAIDRVGELF

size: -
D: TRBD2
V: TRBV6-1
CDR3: ASTPTRGGYEQY

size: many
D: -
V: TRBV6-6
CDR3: ASSYSLGGLNTEAF

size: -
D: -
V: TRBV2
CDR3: ASSQGTGELF

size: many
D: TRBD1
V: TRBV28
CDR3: ASNKQGAYEKLF

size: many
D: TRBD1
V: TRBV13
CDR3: ASRDGGQRNTEAF

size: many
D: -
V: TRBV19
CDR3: ASSNPNTGELL

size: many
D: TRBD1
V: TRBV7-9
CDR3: ASSVSWTGTDEKLF

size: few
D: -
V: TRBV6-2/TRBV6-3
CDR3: ASMMGRVSRNYGYT

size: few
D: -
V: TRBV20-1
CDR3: SARDYRESTIEQF

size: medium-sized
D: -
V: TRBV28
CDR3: ASSGSGYEQY

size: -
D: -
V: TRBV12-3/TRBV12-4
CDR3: ASLWTPKNEQF

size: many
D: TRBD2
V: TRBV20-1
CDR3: SATLAGAENIQY

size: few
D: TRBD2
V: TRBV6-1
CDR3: ASRAPSGLANTGELF

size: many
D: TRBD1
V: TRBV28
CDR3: ASSLPGTGVQY

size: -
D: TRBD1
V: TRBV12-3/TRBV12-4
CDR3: ASSNPGTGGLGYT

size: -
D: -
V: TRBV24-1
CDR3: ATSDGTINEQF

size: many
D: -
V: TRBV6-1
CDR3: ASSPGGNKNIQY

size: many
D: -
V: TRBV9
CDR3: ASSNLGTQDTQY

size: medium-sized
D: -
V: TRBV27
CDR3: ASSFAGTRNEQF

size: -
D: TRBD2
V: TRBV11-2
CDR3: ASSLGLAGGYEQY

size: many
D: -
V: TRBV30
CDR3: AWSVLGEEQF